This TCR beta chain stems from a study of blood T cell repertoires in COVID-19. Overall study: COVID-19 samples from acute and convalescent phases originated in the United States, Italy and Spain. Nucleic acid was either cDNA or gDNA, and it came from T cells, B-cell-depleted T cells, or PBMCs.

How the authors handled the data: Reference gene primers were amplified, and this amplification served to estimate nucleated cell counts. The repertoire was sequenced with immunoSEQ multiplex PCR; TCRdb's copy has only in-frame clones and lacks some. V and J calls and clone size come straight from that table; D and trimming were deduced from the DNA. The data contain roughly 86,000 clones, 80% to 85% of them seen just once; the ten biggest clones take up around 6.5%. In its sample, this clone was seen a few times. Germline V gene data show CDR1 as SGHDT and CDR2 as YYEEEE. This CDR3 has 18 residues. Deletions cut 2 bases from V and 2 bases from J, with 23 bases between.

The TCR originated in a man aged 60-69 years with acute or convalescent COVID-19. V usage is TRBV5-6 and J usage is TRBJ2-7, with D possibly TRBD1 on 6 matching bases. Sequencing was carried out using peripheral blood. This CDR3 is CASSFSSFRTDSTYEQYF. The CDR3 DNA is TGTGCCAGCAGCTTCAGTTCCTTCCGAACGGACAGCACCTACGAGCAGTACTTC.